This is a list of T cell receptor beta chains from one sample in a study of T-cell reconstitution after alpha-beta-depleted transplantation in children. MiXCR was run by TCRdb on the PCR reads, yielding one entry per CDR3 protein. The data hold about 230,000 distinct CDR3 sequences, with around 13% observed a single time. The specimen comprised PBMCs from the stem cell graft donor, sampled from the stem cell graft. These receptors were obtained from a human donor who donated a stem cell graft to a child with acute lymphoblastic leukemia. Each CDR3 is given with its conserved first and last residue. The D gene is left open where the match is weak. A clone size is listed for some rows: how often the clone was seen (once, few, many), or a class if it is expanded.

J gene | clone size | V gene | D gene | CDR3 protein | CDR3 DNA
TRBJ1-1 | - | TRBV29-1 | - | CSVVQGWSTEAFF | TGCAGCGTTGTACAGGGTTGGAGCACTGAAGCTTTCTTT
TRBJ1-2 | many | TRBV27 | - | CASRQGSYGYTF | TGTGCCAGCAGGCAGGGCTCGTATGGCTACACCTTC
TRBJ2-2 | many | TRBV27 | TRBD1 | CASSLSRQGAHSRNTGELFF | TGTGCCAGCAGTTTATCGAGACAGGGGGCCCATAGCAGGAACACCGGGGAGCTGTTTTTT
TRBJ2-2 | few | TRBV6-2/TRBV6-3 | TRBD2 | CASSYRASGGASNTGELFF | TGTGCCAGCAGTTACAGGGCTAGCGGGGGAGCTTCGAACACCGGGGAGCTGTTTTTT
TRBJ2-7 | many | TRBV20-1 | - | CSARGSVPYEQYF | TGCAGTGCTAGAGGCAGCGTTCCCTACGAGCAGTACTTC
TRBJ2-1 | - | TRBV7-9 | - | CASSRHLPQGRMYNEQFF | TGTGCCAGCAGCCGGCATCTTCCCCAAGGGCGGATGTACAATGAGCAGTTCTTC
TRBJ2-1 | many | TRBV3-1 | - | CASSQGLHNEQFF | TGTGCCAGCAGCCAAGGTTTACACAATGAGCAGTTCTTC
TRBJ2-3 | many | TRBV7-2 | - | CASSLASDPSTDTQYF | TGTGCCAGCAGCTTAGCGAGTGACCCTAGCACAGATACGCAGTATTTT
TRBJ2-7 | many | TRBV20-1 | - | CSARGPTYEQYF | TGCAGTGCTAGAGGGCCCACCTACGAGCAGTACTTC
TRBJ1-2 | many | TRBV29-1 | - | CSVVEGSGYTF | TGCAGCGTTGTGGAGGGTAGTGGCTACACCTTC
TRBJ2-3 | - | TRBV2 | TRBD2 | CASSGTIPGSGSERTDTQYF | TGTGCCAGCAGTGGAACAATCCCCGGAAGCGGGAGTGAGCGCACAGATACGCAGTATTTT
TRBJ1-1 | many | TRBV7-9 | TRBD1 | CASSIAGGLNTEAFF | TGTGCCAGCAGCATAGCAGGGGGCCTGAACACTGAAGCTTTCTTT
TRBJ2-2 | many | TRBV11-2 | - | CASSLVYLGELFF | TGTGCCAGCAGCTTGGTATATTTAGGGGAGCTGTTTTTT
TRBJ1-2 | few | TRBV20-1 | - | CSASPQGFYGYTF | TGCAGTGCTAGTCCCCAGGGGTTTTATGGCTACACCTTC
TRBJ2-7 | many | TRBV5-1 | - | CASSLEVGKNAYEQYF | TGCGCCAGCAGCTTGGAGGTCGGAAAAAACGCCTACGAGCAGTACTTC